This T cell receptor beta chain is from a study of cytomegalovirus exposure and HLA in healthy donors. Overall study findings and caveats: Cytomegalovirus-associated status was assigned to more than 150 TCR beta chains. HLA restriction was apparent for most CMV-associated TCR beta chains in a later analysis.

Concerning this clone: Antigen: not known.

The PCR ran on 60 Vbeta and 13 Jbeta primers. The repertoire was sequenced with immunoSEQ multiplex PCR; TCRdb's copy has only in-frame clones and lacks some. The table for this sample gives 150,000 to 200,000 clones. Donors in the study were healthy people who gave bone marrow. Donors sampled were nominally healthy, though unrecorded immune exposures were likely. The V and J ends lost 3 bases and 15 bases, in that order; junction bases with no gene match: 11. This CDR3 spans 13 amino acids. Germline V gives CDR1 SGHAT, CDR2 FQNNGV. Sequenced: PBMCs. The chain uses TRBV11-2 and TRBJ2-1, with 7 bases that match TRBD1. The clonotype was recovered from a man in his thirties or forties in good health and CMV-seronegative. Here the CDR3 DNA reads TGTGCCAGCAGCTTCTACGGACAGGTTGGGCCGTTCTTC. Translated: CASSFYGQVGPFF.